Sequencing of this T cell receptor beta chain was carried out in a study of sequential checkpoint blockade in melanoma. Treatment reported: randomized to nivolumab then ipilimumab (arm A) or the reverse (arm B). This CDR3 contains 21 residues. Germline values: CDR1 SGHVS, CDR2 FQNEAQ. The ends lost 5 bases at V and 0 bases at J; junction bases unmatched: 20. Assay used: immunoSEQ multiplex PCR; TCRdb lists only in-frame clones, some missing. This sample has about 11,000 clones, with 78% found just once. This rearrangement joins TRBV7-8 to TRBJ1-2; 11 bases are shared with TRBD1. The receptor was isolated from a human donor with melanoma. The source was CD8+ T cells sorted from blood (inferred from file names), collected from a patient given nivolumab and ipilimumab in sequence. CDR3 in amino acids: CASSPWDRGRGNDRSNYGYTF. In nucleotides, the CDR3 is TGTGCCAGCAGCCCCTGGGACAGGGGGAGAGGCAACGACAGGTCTAACTATGGCTACACCTTC. Combining the CDR3 with reference TRBV7-8 and TRBJ1-2 gives the whole variable domain GAGVSQSPRYKVAKRGQDVALRCDPISGHVSLFWYQQALGQGPEFLTYFQNEAQLDKSGLPSDRFFAERPEGSVSTLKIQRTQQEDSAVYLCASSPWDRGRGNDRSNYGYTFGSGTRLTVV.